The 15 T cell receptor beta chains below all came from one sample that was sequenced in a study of CD8 T cells in Susac syndrome. Reverse transcription of about 0.5 to 1 ug RNA was performed with random hexamers. MiXCR, run by TCRdb on the immunoSEQ multiplex PCR reads, gives a single entry per CDR3 protein. The sample consists of approximately 230,000 distinct CDR3 sequences, 85% to 95% of them appearing once. Sequenced material: CD4+ T cells from PBMCs. These TCRs come from a human donor with multiple sclerosis.

The sample holds one count of this clonotype. This chain links TRBV30 with TRBJ1-6; D unresolved. Germline V gene sequence: CDR1 GTSNPN, CDR2 SVGIG (reference sequence). The V end lost 2 bases, the J end lost 8 bases, and 4 bases lay between the germline ends. The CDR3 is 11 amino acids. The CDR3 sequence is CAWSRHSPLHF. CDR3 sequence (DNA): TGTGCCTGGAGTCGTCATTCACCCCTCCACTTT.

CDR3: CASSYSFQAGYTF. The DNA for the CDR3 is TGTGCCAGCAGTTACTCGTTCCAAGCGGGCTACACCTTC. The chain links TRBV6-6 to TRBJ1-2; D call uncertain. Trimming stripped 0 bases from V and 8 bases from J, with 10 bases between. This CDR3 contains 13 residues. Germline V CDR1 and CDR2: MNHNY, SVGAGI (reference sequence).

This rearrangement joins TRBV4-2 to TRBJ2-1; 10 nucleotides agree with TRBD1. The V segment lost 1 base and the J segment 3 bases; nucleotides outside the gene matches: 0. Germline V gene lookup returns CDR1 LGHNA and CDR2 YNFKEQ. The CDR3 has 15 residues. The CDR3 DNA follows: TGTGCCAGCAGCCAAGGGGACAGGGGCTACAATGAGCAGTTCTTC. Its protein product is CASSQGDRGYNEQFF.

The V and J genes are TRBV11-2 and TRBJ1-1, with 7 bases that match TRBD1. Trimming took 5 bases from V and 3 from J; bases not matched to a gene: 9. CDR1 and CDR2 (germline): SGHAT, FQNNGV. The CDR3 has 15 amino acids. The CDR3 nucleotides are TGTGCCAGCAGCATCAACAGGGGATTTGACACTGAAGCTTTCTTT. Translating it yields CASSINRGFDTEAFF.

V usage is TRBV20-1 and J usage is TRBJ1-6; possibly TRBD1 for D (6 bases). The CDR3 covers 16 residues. V shed 1 base and J shed 10 bases, with 20 bases lying between them. Germline V gene sequence: CDR1 DFQATT, CDR2 SNEGSKA (reference sequence). The CDR3 region has the DNA TGCAGTGCTAGAGGTGGGGGGCCGGGGGTATGGTCACCCCTCCACTTT. It is translated as CSARGGGPGVWSPLHF.

V is TRBV28 and J is TRBJ1-1, with no clear D. In germline, CDR1 is MDHEN, CDR2 SYDVKM. The CDR3 spans 12 residues. V was cut by 6 bases and J by 6 bases, with 11 bases left in between. CDR3 sequence (DNA): TGTGCCAGCAGCCCAGTACGGGCTGAAGCTTTCTTT. This gives the protein CASSPVRAEAFF.

J is TRBJ1-2 and V is TRBV3-1; D unresolved. Germline V gene sequence: CDR1 LGHDT, CDR2 YNNKEL (reference sequence). V was shortened by 6 bases and J by 0 bases, with 8 bases between the two germline ends. This CDR3 comprises 13 residues. Here the CDR3 DNA reads TGTGCCAGCAGTCACAGAACTAACTATGGCTACACCTTC. It specifies CASSHRTNYGYTF.

The chain combines TRBV7-8 with TRBJ1-2, with 12 nucleotides matching TRBD1. The germline CDR1 and CDR2 sequences are SGHVS and FQNEAQ. After removal of 5 bases from V and 8 bases from J, the junction contained 12 bases not matched to a gene. This CDR3 contains 16 residues. As DNA, the CDR3 is TGTGCCAGCAGCCCTGGGACAGGGGGCGAGTCGGAGGGCTACACCTTC. Translation: CASSPGTGGESEGYTF.

V and J are TRBV3-1 and TRBJ1-3; no reliable D call. V was trimmed by 1 base and J by 4 bases, leaving 5 bases between them. The CDR3 contains 13 residues. The germline CDR1 and CDR2 sequences are LGHDT and YNNKEL (reference sequence). CDR3 residues: CASSQVSGNTIYF. CDR3 nucleotides: TGTGCCAGCAGCCAAGTATCCGGAAACACCATATATTTT.

The chain couples TRBV6-2 or TRBV6-3 to TRBJ1-5, with D possibly TRBD1 on 5 matching bases. The V gene lost 2 bases and the J gene lost 5 bases, with 10 bases spanning the gap. CDR1 is MNHEY and CDR2 is SVGEGT in the germline V gene. There are 14 residues in the CDR3. CDR3 in DNA: TGTGCCAGCAGTTACCCAGGGCTGGATCAGCCCCAGCATTTT. As protein: CASSYPGLDQPQHF.

J is TRBJ2-7 and V is TRBV7-2; D unclear. The CDR3 sequence is 13 residues long. Trimming took 8 bases from V and 6 from J, leaving 17 bases between them. Germline V gene sequence: CDR1 SGHTA, CDR2 FQGNSA. CDR3 in amino acids: CASCRGPRSEQYF. CDR3 sequence (DNA): TGTGCCAGCTGCCGAGGTCCACGTAGCGAGCAGTACTTC.

The V and J genes are TRBV7-8 and TRBJ1-3, with D perhaps matching TRBD1 (5 bases). Trimming pared 1 base from V and 1 base from J, leaving 14 bases between. This CDR3 spans 17 amino acids. CDR1 and CDR2 from the germline V gene are SGHVS and FQNEAQ. The CDR3 protein is CASSLVSPRESGNTIYF. The CDR3 bases are TGTGCCAGCAGCTTAGTGAGCCCCAGGGAATCTGGAAACACCATATATTTT.

The rearrangement joins TRBV5-1 to TRBJ2-7; perhaps TRBD1 as D (6 bases). This CDR3 contains 12 residues. The V gene's germline CDR1 is SGHRS and CDR2 YFSETQ. The germline V and J ends were trimmed by 4 bases and 6 bases, with 11 bases remaining between them. The CDR3 spells CASSKQGAEQYF. As DNA, the CDR3 is TGCGCCAGCAGCAAACAGGGTGCCGAGCAGTACTTC.

This rearrangement joins TRBV29-1 to TRBJ1-1; the D is unclear. The CDR3 is made up of 12 amino acids. V dropped 6 bases and J dropped 0 bases, with 8 bases sitting between them. Germline values: CDR1 SQVTM, CDR2 ANQGSEA. In DNA form, the CDR3 reads TGCAGCGTCCCCGGGATGAACACTGAAGCTTTCTTT. This codes for CSVPGMNTEAFF.

J is TRBJ1-2 and V is TRBV2, with D maybe TRBD1 (5 bases). The V and J ends lost 3 bases and 5 bases respectively, with 10 bases between them. The CDR3 consists of 13 residues. From germline, CDR1 is SNHLY and CDR2 FYNNEI. This chain's CDR3 is CASSESRDYGYTF. CDR3 in DNA: TGTGCCAGCAGTGAGTCCAGGGATTATGGCTACACCTTC.